The 13 T cell receptor beta chains below come from one sample, sequenced in a study of monozygotic twins with inflammatory bowel disease. TCRdb re-called the 5' RACE reads and catalogs CDR3 proteins one per entry, DNA excluded. The sample holds around 410,000 distinct CDR3 sequences. Sequencing was done on a sample of blood. The receptors stem from a human donor with ulcerative colitis or Crohn's disease, or a healthy co-twin of an affected twin (not recorded which).

This chain links TRBV5-1 with TRBJ2-3; with no DNA, the TCRdb D assignment of TRBD2 cannot be verified. The CDR3 has 17 amino acids. Germline loops: CDR1 SGHRS, CDR2 YFSETQ. The CDR3: CASSLEIRGGRTDTQYF.

The rearrangement joins TRBV7-3 to TRBJ2-3; checking the TCRdb D call of TRBD1 is not possible without DNA. This CDR3 is 15 amino acids long. CDR1 and CDR2 (germline): SGHTA, FQGTGA. The CDR3 protein is CASSRRQGSADTQYF.

This chain joins TRBV24-1 and TRBJ2-1; TCRdb indicates TRBD1, and absent DNA this call remains unverified. This CDR3 contains 16 residues. Germline CDR1 and CDR2: KGHDR and SFDVKD. The CDR3 sequence is CATSDLAGTGTNEQFF.

The V and J genes are TRBV28 and TRBJ2-7; TCRdb proposes TRBD1, but this gene call is untestable without DNA. Germline V gives CDR1 MDHEN, CDR2 SYDVKM. The CDR3 sequence is 13 residues long. This CDR3 is CASGALGTYEQYF.

V usage is TRBV4-1 and J usage is TRBJ2-1; TCRdb returns TRBD1, unconfirmable since there is no DNA. This CDR3 is 14 amino acids long. Looked up from germline, CDR1 is MGHRA and CDR2 is YSYEKL. This CDR3 reads CASSQMGQGRPQFF.

The rearrangement uses TRBV5-1 and TRBJ2-2. Looked up from germline, CDR1 is SGHRS and CDR2 is YFSETQ. This CDR3 region has 15 residues. The CDR3 is CASSLFRANTGELFF.

CDR3 amino acids: CASSEVGLGDTYNEQFF. The V and J genes are TRBV10-1 and TRBJ2-1; the TCRdb D gene call, TRBD1, has no DNA to confirm it. The CDR3 has 17 residues. From germline, CDR1 is WNHNN and CDR2 SYGVQD (reference sequence).

The chain links TRBV20-1 to TRBJ1-5. The germline V gene encodes CDR1 DFQATT and CDR2 SNEGSKA (reference sequence). This CDR3 has 15 residues. The CDR3 is CSASFSQNSNQPQHF.

This rearrangement joins TRBV10-3 to TRBJ2-1; TCRdb indicates TRBD1, and absent DNA this call remains unverified. The CDR3 loop spans 13 amino acids. Germline CDR1 and CDR2: ENHRY and SYGVKD. CDR3 sequence: CAINRDKGDEQFF.

The chain couples TRBV5-5 to TRBJ1-2. The CDR3 has 15 residues. Germline values: CDR1 SGHKS, CDR2 YYEKEE (reference sequence). The CDR3 protein is CASSYGTLANYGYTF.

This chain uses TRBV20-1 with TRBJ2-1; there is no DNA to check the TCRdb D call of TRBD2. The CDR3 sequence is 16 residues long. Looked up from germline, CDR1 is DFQATT and CDR2 is SNEGSKA (reference sequence). The chain's CDR3 is CSAKDQRGFSYNEQFF.

The chain is built from TRBV4-3 and TRBJ2-2; TCRdb's D gene call, TRBD2, goes unchecked for lack of DNA. CDR3 size: 13 residues. The germline gives CDR1 LGHNA, CDR2 YSLEER. The CDR3 spells CASSQDKGRELFF.

This CDR3 reads CASKQRGGSNEKLFF. The chain links TRBV5-1 to TRBJ1-4; the TCRdb D gene call, TRBD1, has no DNA to confirm it. Germline V CDR1 and CDR2: SGHRS, YFSETQ. The CDR3 has 15 residues.